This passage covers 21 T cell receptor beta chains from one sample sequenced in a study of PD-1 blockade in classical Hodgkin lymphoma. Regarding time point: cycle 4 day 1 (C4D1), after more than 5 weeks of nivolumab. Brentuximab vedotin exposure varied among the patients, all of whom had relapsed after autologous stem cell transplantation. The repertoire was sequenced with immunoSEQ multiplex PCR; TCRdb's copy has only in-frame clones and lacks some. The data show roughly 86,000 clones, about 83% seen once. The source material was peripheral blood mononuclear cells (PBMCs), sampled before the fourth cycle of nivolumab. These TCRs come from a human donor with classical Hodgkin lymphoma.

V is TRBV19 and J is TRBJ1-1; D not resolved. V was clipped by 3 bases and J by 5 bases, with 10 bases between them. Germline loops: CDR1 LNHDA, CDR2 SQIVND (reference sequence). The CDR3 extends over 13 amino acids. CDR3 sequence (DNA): TGTGCCAGTAGTATGTTGGGTTTTACTGAAGCTTTCTTT. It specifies CASSMLGFTEAFF.

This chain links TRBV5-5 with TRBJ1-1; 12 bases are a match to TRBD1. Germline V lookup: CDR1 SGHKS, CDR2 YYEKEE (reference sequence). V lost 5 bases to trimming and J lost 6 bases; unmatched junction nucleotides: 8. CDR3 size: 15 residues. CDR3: CASSVMGQGASEAFF. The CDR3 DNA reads TGTGCCAGCAGTGTGATGGGACAGGGGGCGTCTGAAGCTTTCTTT.

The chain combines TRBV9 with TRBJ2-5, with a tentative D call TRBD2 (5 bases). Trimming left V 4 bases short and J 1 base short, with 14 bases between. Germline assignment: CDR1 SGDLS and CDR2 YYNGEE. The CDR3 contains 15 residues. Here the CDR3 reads CASSPLAGVQETQYF. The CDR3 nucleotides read TGTGCCAGCAGCCCCCTAGCCGGGGTCCAAGAGACCCAGTACTTC.

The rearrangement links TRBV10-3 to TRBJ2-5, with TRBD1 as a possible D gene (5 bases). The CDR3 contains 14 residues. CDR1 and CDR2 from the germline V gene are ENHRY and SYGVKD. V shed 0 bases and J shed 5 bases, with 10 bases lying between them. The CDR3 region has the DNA TGTGCCATCAGTGAGTCAGGGGATGGCGAGACCCAGTACTTC. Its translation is CAISESGDGETQYF.

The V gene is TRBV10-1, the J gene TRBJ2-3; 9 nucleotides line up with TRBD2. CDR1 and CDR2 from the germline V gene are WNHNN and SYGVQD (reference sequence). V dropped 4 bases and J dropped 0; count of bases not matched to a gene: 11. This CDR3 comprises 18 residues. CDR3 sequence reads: CASSGGSGRVLSTDTQYF. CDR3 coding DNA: TGCGCCAGCAGTGGGGGTAGCGGGAGAGTCTTGAGCACAGATACGCAGTATTTT.

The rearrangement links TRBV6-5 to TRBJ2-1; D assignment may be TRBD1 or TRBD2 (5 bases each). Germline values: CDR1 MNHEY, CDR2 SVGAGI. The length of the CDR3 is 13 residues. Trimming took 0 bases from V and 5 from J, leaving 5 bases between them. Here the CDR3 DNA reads TGTGCCAGCAGTTACTCGGGGGACAATGAGCAGTTCTTC. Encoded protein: CASSYSGDNEQFF.

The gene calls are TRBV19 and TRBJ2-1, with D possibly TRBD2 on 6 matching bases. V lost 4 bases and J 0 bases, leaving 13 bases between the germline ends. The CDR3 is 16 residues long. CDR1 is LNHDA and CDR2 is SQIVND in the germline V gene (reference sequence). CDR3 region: CASSNRAGSSYNEQFF. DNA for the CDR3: TGTGCCAGTAGTAATCGGGCGGGAAGCTCCTACAATGAGCAGTTCTTC.

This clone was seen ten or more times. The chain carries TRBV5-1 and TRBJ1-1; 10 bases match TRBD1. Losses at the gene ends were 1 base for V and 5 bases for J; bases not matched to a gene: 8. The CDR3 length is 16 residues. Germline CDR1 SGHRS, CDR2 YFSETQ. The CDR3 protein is CASSLRTGGVRTEAFF. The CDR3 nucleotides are TGCGCCAGCAGCTTGCGGACAGGGGGGGTTCGGACTGAAGCTTTCTTT.

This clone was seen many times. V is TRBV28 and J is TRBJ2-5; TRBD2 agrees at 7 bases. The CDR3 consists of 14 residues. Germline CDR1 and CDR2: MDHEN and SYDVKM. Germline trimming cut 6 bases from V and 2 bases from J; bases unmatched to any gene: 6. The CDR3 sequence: CASSLTSAQETQYF. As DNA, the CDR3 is TGTGCCAGCAGCCTCACTAGCGCTCAAGAGACCCAGTACTTC. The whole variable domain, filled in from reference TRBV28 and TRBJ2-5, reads DVKVTQSSRYLVKRTGEKVFLECVQDMDHENMFWYRQDPGLGLRLIYFSYDVKMKEKGDIPEGYSVSREKKERFSLILESASTNQTSMYLCASSLTSAQETQYFGPGTRLLVL.

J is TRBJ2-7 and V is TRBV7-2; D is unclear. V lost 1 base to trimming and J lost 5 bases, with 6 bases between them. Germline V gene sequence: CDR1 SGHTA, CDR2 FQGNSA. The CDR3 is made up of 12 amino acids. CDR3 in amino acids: CASSLGGDEQYF. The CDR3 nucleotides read TGTGCCAGCAGCTTAGGTGGGGACGAGCAGTACTTC.

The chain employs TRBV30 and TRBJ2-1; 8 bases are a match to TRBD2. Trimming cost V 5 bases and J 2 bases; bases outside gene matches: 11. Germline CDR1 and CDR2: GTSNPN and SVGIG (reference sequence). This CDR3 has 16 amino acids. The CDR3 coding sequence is TGTGCCTGGCGCGGCGGGGGGCGGGAGGCCTACAATGAGCAGTTCTTC. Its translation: CAWRGGGREAYNEQFF.

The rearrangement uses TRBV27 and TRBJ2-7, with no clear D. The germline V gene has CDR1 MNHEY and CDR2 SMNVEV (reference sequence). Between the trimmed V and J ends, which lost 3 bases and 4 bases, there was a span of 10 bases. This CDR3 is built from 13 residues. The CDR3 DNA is TGTGCCAGCAGTTTCTCTGTATCATACGAGCAGTACTTC. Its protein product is CASSFSVSYEQYF.

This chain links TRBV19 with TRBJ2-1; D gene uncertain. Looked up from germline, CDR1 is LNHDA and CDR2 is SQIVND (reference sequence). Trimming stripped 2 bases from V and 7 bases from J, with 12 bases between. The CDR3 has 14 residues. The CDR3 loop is CASSITGGFNEQFF. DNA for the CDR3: TGTGCCAGTAGTATAACTGGCGGCTTTAATGAGCAGTTCTTC.

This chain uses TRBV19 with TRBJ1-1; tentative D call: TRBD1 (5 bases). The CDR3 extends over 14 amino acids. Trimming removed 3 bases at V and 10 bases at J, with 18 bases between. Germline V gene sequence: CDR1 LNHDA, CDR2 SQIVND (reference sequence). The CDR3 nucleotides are TGTGCCAGTAGTATCGAAGGAGGAGGGGATCGAGCTTTCTTT. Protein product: CASSIEGGGDRAFF. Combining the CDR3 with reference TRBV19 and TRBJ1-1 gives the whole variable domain DGGITQSPKYLFRKEGQNVTLSCEQNLNHDAMYWYRQDPGQGLRLIYYSQIVNDFQKGDIAEGYSVSREKKESFPLTVTSAQKNPTAFYLCASSIEGGGDRAFFGQGTRLTVV.

The chain's CDR3 is CASSPGGFNTGELFF. The CDR3 coding sequence is TGTGCCAGCAGCCCGGGGGGATTTAACACCGGGGAGCTGTTTTTT. The rearrangement links TRBV7-6 to TRBJ2-2; 7 bases are a match to TRBD2. The CDR3 covers 15 residues. V gave up 5 bases and J gave up 2 bases; unmatched junction bases: 5. Germline lookup yields CDR1 SGHVS and CDR2 FNYEAQ.

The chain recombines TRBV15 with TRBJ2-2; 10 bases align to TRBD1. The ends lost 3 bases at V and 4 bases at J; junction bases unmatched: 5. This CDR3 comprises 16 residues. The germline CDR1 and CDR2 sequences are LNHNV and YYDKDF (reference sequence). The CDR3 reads CATSRGRDRGTGELFF. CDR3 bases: TGTGCCACCAGCAGGGGCCGGGACAGGGGCACCGGGGAGCTGTTTTTT. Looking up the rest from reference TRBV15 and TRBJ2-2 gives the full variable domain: DAMVIQNPRYQVTQFGKPVTLSCSQTLNHNVMYWYQQKSSQAPKLLFHYYDKDFNNEADTPDNFQSRRPNTSFCFLDIRSPGLGDTAMYLCATSRGRDRGTGELFFGEGSRLTVL.

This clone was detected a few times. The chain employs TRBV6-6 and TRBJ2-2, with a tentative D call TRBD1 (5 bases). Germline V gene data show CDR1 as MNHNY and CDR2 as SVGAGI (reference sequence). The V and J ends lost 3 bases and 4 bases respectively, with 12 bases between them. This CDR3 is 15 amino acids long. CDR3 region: CASSYPQGSTGELFF. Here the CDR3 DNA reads TGTGCCAGCAGTTATCCTCAGGGTAGCACCGGGGAGCTGTTTTTT.

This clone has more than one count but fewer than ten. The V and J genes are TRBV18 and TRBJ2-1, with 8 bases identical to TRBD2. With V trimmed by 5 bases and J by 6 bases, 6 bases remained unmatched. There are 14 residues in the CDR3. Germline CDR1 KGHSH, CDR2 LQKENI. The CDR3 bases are TGTGCCAGCTCAACGGGACTAGTAGGCAATGAGCAGTTCTTC. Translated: CASSTGLVGNEQFF.

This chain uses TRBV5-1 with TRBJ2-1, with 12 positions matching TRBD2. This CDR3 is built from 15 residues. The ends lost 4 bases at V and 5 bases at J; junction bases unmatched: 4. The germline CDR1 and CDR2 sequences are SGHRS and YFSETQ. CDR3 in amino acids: CASSPGLAGNNEQFF. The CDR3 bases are TGCGCCAGCAGCCCCGGACTAGCGGGGAACAATGAGCAGTTCTTC.

CDR3 loop: CASKSGQYQETQYF. DNA of the CDR3: TGTGCCAGCAAGAGCGGACAGTACCAAGAGACCCAGTACTTC. This rearrangement joins TRBV7-8 to TRBJ2-5; D perhaps matches TRBD1 (6 bases). The CDR3 sequence is 14 residues long. Germline V lookup: CDR1 SGHVS, CDR2 FQNEAQ. Trimming pared 7 bases from V and 0 bases from J, leaving 12 bases between.

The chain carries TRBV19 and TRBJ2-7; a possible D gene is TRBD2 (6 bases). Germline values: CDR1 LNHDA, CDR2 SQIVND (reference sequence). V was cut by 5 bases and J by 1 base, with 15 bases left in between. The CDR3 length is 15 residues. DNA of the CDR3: TGTGCCAGTAGTTTTAGCGGCCTCGGTTCCTACGAGCAGTACTTC. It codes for CASSFSGLGSYEQYF.